The clone carrying this T cell receptor (beta chain) was counted ten times or more. Its specificity is unknown. Amplification of TCR beta CDR3 regions was performed using RNA transcripts as template. The primer set for the first-round RT-PCR of the TCR CDR3 was HTBI. TCRdb reprocessed the multiplex PCR reads with MiXCR, giving one entry per CDR3 protein. The table records roughly 750,000 distinct CDR3 sequences, 16% of them present only once. This CDR3 comprises 15 residues. Germline loops: CDR1 SNHLY, CDR2 FYNNEI. V was pared by 3 bases and J by 3 bases, with 13 bases between. Absence of ophthalmopathy progression within 18 months defined stable Graves' hyperthyroidism. This sample is part of a study of T cells in Graves' hyperthyroidism and ophthalmopathy. Study-wide findings and caveats: Blood shared most expanded thyroid clonotypes above 0.001.

Sequencing used blood. The source of this sequence is a man aged 18 to 30 with Graves' hyperthyroidism. V gene TRBV2 combines with J gene TRBJ2-3; the D gene could be TRBD1 or TRBD2 (5 bases each). CDR3 sequence: CASSDRERITDTQYF. In nucleotides, the CDR3 is TGTGCCAGCAGTGACAGGGAGCGTATTACAGATACGCAGTATTTT.